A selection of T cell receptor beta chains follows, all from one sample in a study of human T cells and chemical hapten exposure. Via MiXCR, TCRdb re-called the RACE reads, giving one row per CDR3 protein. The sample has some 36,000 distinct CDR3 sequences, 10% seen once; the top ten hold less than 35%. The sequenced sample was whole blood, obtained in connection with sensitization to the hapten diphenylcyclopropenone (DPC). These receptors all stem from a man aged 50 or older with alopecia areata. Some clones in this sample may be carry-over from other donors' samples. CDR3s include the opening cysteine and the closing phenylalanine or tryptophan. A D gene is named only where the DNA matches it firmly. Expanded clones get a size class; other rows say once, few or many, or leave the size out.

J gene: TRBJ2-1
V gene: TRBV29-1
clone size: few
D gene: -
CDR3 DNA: TGCAGCGCCAGGGACGGTGCCTACAATGAGCAGTTCTTC
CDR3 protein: CSARDGAYNEQFF

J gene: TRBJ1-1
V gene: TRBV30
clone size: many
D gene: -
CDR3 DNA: TGTGCCTGGAGTAGACAGCCTAACACTGAAGCTTTCTTT
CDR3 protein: CAWSRQPNTEAFF

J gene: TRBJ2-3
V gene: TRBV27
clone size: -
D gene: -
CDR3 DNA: TGTGCCAGCACGGAGACACAGAACACAGATACGCAGTATTTT
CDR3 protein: CASTETQNTDTQYF

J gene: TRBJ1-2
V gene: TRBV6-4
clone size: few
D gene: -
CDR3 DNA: TGTGCCAGCAGTGCCACAGCGAACTATGGCTACACCTTC
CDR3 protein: CASSATANYGYTF

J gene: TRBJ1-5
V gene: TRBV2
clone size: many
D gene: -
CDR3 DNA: TGTGCCAGCAGTAAAGGGAGGGTGTATCAGCCCCAGCATTTT
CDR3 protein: CASSKGRVYQPQHF

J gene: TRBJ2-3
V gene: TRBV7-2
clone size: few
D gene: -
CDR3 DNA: TGTGCCAGCAGCTTCTCCCTAGATACGCAGTATTTT
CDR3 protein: CASSFSLDTQYF

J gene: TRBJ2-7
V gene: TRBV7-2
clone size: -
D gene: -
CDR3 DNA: TGTGCCAGCAGCCCCCGGACGGACTACGAGCAGTACTTC
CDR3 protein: CASSPRTDYEQYF

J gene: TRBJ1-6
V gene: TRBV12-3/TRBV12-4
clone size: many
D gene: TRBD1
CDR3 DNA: TGTGCCATCGCATTCCCACCAGGGGGCCTCTCACCCCTCCACTTT
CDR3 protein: CAIAFPPGGLSPLHF

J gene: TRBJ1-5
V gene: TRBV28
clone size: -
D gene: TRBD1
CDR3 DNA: TGTGCCAGCAGTTTCTGGGACAGAAATCAGCCCCAGCATTTT
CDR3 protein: CASSFWDRNQPQHF

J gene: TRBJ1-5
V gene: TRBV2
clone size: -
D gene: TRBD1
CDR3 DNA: TGTGCCAGCAGTGGGGACAGGTCCTATCAGCCCCAGCATTTT
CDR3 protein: CASSGDRSYQPQHF

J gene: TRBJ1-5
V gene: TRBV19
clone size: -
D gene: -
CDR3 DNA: TGTGCCAGTAGTATAGGCAGGGTAGCAAGCAATCAGCTCCAGCATTTT
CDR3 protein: CASSIGRVASNQLQHF

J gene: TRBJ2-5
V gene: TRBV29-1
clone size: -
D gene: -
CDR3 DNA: TGCAGCGCTGCGGGCGACTTGCAAGAGACCCAGTACTTC
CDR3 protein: CSAAGDLQETQYF

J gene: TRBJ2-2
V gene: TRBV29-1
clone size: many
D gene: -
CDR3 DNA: TGCAGCGTTGACGGCAGGGGGAACACCGGGGAGCTGTTTTTT
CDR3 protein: CSVDGRGNTGELFF

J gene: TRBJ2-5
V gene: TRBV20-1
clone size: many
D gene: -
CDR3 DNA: TGCAGTGCTAGACACCAAGAGACCCAGTACTTC
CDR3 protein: CSARHQETQYF

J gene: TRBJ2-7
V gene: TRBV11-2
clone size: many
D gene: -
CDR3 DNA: TGTGCCAGCAGCTTTACGGGACCTGGGCACGAGCAGTACTTC
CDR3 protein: CASSFTGPGHEQYF

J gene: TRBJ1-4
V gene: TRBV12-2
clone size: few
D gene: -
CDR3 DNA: TGTGCAAGTCGCCCGGGCCCATTCCGGGACAGGATTCATAAGGAAAAACTGTTTTTT
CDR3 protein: CASRPGPFRDRIHKEKLFF

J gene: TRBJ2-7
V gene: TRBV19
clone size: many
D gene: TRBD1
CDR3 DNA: TGTGCCAGTAGTAAAGGACAGGGGGAAGACGAGCAGTACTTC
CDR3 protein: CASSKGQGEDEQYF

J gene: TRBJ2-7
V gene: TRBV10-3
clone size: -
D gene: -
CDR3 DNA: TGTGCCATGGGCCGGGACCCCGCCTCCGAGCAGTACTTC
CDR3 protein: CAMGRDPASEQYF

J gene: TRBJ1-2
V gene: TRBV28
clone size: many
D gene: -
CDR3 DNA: TGTGCCAGCAGTTTAGGGGTTCCAGAGGGCTACACCTTC
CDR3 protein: CASSLGVPEGYTF

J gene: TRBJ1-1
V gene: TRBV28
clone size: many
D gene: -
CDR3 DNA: TGTGCCAGCACCTGGGGGGGAGGCACTGAAGCTTTCTTT
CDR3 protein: CASTWGGGTEAFF

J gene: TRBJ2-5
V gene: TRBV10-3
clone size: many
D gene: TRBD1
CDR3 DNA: TGTGCCATCAGTGGAGGGACAGGGGAAGAGACCCAGTACTTC
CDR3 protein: CAISGGTGEETQYF

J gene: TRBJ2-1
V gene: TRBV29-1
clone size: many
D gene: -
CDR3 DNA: TGCAGCGGGGATAGCGATAGCTCCTACAATGAGCAGTTCTTC
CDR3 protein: CSGDSDSSYNEQFF

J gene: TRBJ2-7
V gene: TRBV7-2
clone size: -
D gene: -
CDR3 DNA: TGTGCCAGCAGCAAACAAACCGGGGGGCTAGGATCCTACGAGCAGTACTTC
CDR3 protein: CASSKQTGGLGSYEQYF

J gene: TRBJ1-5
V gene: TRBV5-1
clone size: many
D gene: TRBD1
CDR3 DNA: TGCGCCAGCAGCCTGACAGGGACGAGCAATCAGCCCCAGCATTTT
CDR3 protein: CASSLTGTSNQPQHF

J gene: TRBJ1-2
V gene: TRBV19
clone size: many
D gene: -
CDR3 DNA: TGTGCCAGTAGTCCAGGGGCTTATGGCTACACCTTC
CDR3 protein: CASSPGAYGYTF

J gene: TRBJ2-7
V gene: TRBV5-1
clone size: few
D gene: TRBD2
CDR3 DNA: TGCGCCAGCAGAGTGGCAGCGGGAGTCTACGAGCAGTACTTC
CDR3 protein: CASRVAAGVYEQYF

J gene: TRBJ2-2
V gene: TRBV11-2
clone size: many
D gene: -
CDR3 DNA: TGTGCCAGCAGCCAAGAAGCGGCCGGGGAGCTGTTTTTT
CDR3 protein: CASSQEAAGELFF

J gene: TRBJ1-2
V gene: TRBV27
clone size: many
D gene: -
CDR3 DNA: TGTGCCAGCAGTTTATCAGGGATCGGCTATGGCTACACCTTC
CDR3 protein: CASSLSGIGYGYTF

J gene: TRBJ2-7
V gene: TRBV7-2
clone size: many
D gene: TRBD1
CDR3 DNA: TGTGCCAGCAGCGCGGACAGGGGGCAGGGGTGGGAGCAGTACTTC
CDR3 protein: CASSADRGQGWEQYF

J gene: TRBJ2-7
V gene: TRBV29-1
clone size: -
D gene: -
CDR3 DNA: TGTAGCGTTGCAGACTACGAGCAGTACTTC
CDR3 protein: CSVADYEQYF

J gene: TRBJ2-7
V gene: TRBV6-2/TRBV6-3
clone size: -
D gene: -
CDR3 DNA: TGTGCCAGCAGCCTCCGGGACCCTCTGGACGAGCAGTACTTC
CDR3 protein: CASSLRDPLDEQYF

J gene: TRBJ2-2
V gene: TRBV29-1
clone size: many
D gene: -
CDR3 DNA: TGCAGCGTTGGGAGCCTTACCGGGGAGCTGTTTTTT
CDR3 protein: CSVGSLTGELFF

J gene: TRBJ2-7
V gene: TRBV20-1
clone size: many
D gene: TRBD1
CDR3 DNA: TGCAGTGCTAGACCGACAGGGGGCTACGAGCAGTACTTC
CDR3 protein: CSARPTGGYEQYF